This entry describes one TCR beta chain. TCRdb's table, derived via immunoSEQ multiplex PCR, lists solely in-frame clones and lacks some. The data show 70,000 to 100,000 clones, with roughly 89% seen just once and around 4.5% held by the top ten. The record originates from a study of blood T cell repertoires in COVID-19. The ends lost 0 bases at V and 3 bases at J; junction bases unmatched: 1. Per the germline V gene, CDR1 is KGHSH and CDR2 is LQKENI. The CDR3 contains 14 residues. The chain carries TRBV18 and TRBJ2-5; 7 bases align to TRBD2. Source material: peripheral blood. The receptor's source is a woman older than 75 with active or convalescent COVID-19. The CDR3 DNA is TGTGCCAGCTCACCACCGCTAGCGGAAGAGACCCAGTACTTC. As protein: CASSPPLAEETQYF. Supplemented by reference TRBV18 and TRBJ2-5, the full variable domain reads NAGVMQNPRHLVRRRGQEARLRCSPMKGHSHVYWYRQLPEEGLKFMVYLQKENIIDESGMPKERFSAEFPKEGPSILRIQQVVRGDSAAYFCASSPPLAEETQYFGPGTRLLVL.